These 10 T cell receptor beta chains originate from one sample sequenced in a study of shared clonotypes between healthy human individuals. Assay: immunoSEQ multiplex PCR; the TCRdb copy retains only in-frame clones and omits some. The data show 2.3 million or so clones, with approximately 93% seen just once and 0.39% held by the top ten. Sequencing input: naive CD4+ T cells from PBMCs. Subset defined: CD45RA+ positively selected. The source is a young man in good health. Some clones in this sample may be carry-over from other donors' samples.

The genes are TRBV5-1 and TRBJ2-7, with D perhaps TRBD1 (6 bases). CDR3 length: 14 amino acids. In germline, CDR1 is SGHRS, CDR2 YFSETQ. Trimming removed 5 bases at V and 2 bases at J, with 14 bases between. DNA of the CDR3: TGCGCCAGCAGACCCTCAGGGGCCACCTACGAGCAGTACTTC. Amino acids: CASRPSGATYEQYF.

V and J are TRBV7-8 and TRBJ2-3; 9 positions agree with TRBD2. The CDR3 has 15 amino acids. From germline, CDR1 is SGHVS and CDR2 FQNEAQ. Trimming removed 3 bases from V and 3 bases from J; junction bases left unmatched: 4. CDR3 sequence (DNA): TGTGCCAGCAGCTTTAGCGGGAGTAGGACAGATACGCAGTATTTT. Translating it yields CASSFSGSRTDTQYF.

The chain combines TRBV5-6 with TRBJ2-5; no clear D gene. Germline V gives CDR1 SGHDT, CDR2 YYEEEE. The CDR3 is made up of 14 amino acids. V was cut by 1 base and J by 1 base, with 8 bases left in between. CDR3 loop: CASSLLTAQETQYF. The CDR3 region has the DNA TGTGCCAGCAGCTTGTTAACAGCCCAAGAGACCCAGTACTTC. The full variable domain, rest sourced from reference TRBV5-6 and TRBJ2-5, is DAGVTQSPTHLIKTRGQQVTLRCSPKSGHDTVSWYQQALGQGPQFIFQYYEEEERQRGNFPDRFSGHQFPNYSSELNVNALLLGDSALYLCASSLLTAQETQYFGPGTRLLVL.

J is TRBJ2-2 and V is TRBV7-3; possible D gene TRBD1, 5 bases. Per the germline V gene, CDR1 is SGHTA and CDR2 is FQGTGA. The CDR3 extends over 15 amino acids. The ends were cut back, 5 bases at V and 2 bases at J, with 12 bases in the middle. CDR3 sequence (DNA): TGTGCCAGCAGCCACCCCGGACAAAACACCGGGGAGCTGTTTTTT. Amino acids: CASSHPGQNTGELFF.

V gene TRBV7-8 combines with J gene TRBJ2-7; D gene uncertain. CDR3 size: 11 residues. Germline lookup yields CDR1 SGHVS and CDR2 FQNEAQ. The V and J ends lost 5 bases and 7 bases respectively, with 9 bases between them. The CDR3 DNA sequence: TGTGCCAGCAGCCTGAGTTCAGAGCAGTACTTC. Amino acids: CASSLSSEQYF.

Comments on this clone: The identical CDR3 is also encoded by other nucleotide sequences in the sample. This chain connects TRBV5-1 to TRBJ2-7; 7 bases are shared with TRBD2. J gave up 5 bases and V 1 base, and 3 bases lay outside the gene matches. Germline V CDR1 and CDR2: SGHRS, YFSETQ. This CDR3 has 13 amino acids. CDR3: CASSLLGGDEQYF. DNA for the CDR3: TGCGCCAGCAGCTTGTTGGGAGGGGACGAGCAGTACTTC.

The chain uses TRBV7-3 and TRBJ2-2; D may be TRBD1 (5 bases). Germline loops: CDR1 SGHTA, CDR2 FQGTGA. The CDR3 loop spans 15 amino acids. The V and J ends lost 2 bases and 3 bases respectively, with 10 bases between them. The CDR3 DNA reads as TGTGCCAGCAGCTTAGGGCAGGGCTACACCGGGGAGCTGTTTTTT. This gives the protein CASSLGQGYTGELFF. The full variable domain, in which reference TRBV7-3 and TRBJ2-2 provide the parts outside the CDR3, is GAGVSQTPSNKVTEKGKYVELRCDPISGHTALYWYRQSLGQGPEFLIYFQGTGAADDSGLPNDRFFAVRPEGSVSTLKIQRTERGDSAVYLCASSLGQGYTGELFFGEGSRLTVL.

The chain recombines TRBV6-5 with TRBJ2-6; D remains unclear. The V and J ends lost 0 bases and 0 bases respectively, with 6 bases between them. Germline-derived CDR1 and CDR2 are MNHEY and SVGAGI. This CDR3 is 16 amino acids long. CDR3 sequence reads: CASSYSDSSGANVLTF. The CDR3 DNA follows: TGTGCCAGCAGTTACTCAGACTCCTCTGGGGCCAACGTCCTGACTTTC.

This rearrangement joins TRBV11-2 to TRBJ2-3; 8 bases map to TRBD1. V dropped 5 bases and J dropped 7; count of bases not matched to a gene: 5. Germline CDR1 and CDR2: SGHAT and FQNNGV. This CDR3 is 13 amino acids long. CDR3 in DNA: TGTGCCAGCAGCGCCCACAGGGGGAATACGCAGTATTTT. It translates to CASSAHRGNTQYF.

For the CDR3, the DNA is TGTGCCAGCAGCCCCACCGGGACAGCTGAGACGTACGAGCAGTACTTC. Protein sequence: CASSPTGTAETYEQYF. The J gene is TRBJ2-7, the V gene TRBV28; 7 positions match TRBD1. Germline loops: CDR1 MDHEN, CDR2 SYDVKM. Unmatched junction bases numbered 15, after V lost 6 bases and J lost 4 bases. The CDR3 is 16 residues long.